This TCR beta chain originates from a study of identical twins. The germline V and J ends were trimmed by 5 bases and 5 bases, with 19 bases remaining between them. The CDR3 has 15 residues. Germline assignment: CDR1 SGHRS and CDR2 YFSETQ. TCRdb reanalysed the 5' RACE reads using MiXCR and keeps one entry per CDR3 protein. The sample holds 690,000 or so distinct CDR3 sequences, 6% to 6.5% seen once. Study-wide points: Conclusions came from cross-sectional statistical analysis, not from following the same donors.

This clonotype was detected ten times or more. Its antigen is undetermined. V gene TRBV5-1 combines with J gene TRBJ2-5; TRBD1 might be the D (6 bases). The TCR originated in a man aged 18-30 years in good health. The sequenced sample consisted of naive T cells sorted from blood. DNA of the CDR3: TGCGCCAGCAGGTCAGGACCGGACAGTATCGAGACCCAGTACTTC. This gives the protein CASRSGPDSIETQYF.